These T cell receptor beta chains were read from a single sample in a study of PD-L1 blockade in urothelial cancer. Profiled with immunoSEQ multiplex PCR; TCRdb holds only in-frame clones, not every one. The profile shows fewer than 90,000 clones, approximately 89% of them singletons. Here the sequenced sample was PBMCs, taken around atezolizumab (anti-PD-L1) treatment. The receptors come from an elderly woman with urothelial cancer. CDR3s include the opening cysteine and the closing phenylalanine or tryptophan. The order of the fields is V gene, clone size, J gene, CDR3 protein. A row's size may be missing; if present it is once, few, many or a size class.

>TRBV6-1|few|TRBJ1-1
CASTGMDTEAFF
>TRBV19|.|TRBJ1-2
CASSRQAINYGYTF
>TRBV6-5|.|TRBJ2-1
CASSYSPGLADNEQFF
>TRBV5-1|.|TRBJ2-5
CASSASGDQETQYF
>TRBV6-5|.|TRBJ2-7
CASSSVGRGQGYEQYF
>TRBV2|.|TRBJ2-5
CASSTGSPAETQYF
>TRBV7-3|once|TRBJ1-2
CASSLTGRTGGGYTF
>TRBV9|.|TRBJ2-5
CASSPGVGRVGETQYF
>TRBV28|.|TRBJ1-2
CASSFRVPNYGYTF
>TRBV27|.|TRBJ2-1
CASSLAASSYNEQFF
>TRBV28|.|TRBJ2-7
CASSSPYEQYF
>TRBV11-2|.|TRBJ1-5
CASSLGIGVRQPQHF
>TRBV5-4|.|TRBJ2-2
CASSLEGHAGNTGELFF
>TRBV25-1|few|TRBJ1-4
CASSEPRQTEKLFF
>TRBV5-1|once|TRBJ1-3
CASSPGQPNSGNTIYF
>TRBV6-4|.|TRBJ2-2
CASSSSPTNTGELFF
>TRBV30|.|TRBJ1-5
CAWSDGTALPQPQHF
>TRBV19|.|TRBJ2-3
CASSSTNTDTDTQYF
>TRBV20-1|.|TRBJ2-5
CSARTPEAQYF
>TRBV9|.|TRBJ1-2
CASSVAGSGYTF
>TRBV7-2|.|TRBJ2-1
CASTLGGLAGEQFF
>TRBV19|.|TRBJ2-2
CASSIAGSLTVRGELFF
>TRBV11-2|.|TRBJ2-7
CASSPRQGVYEQYF
>TRBV7-3|.|TRBJ1-1
CASSLGGTGRGYTEAFF
>TRBV7-3|.|TRBJ2-1
CASSLLGLRANEQFF
>TRBV9|.|TRBJ2-4
CASSFGLAGTLGNIQYF
>TRBV7-9|.|TRBJ2-7
CASSGRTSASYEQYF
>TRBV28|.|TRBJ2-3
CASSFGGRADSTDTQYF
>TRBV28|.|TRBJ1-5
CASGGAQPNQPQHF
>TRBV7-8|.|TRBJ1-5
CASSLDRGNQPQHF
>TRBV11-2|.|TRBJ2-7
CASSSVGTPSSYEQYF
>TRBV6-1|.|TRBJ1-1
CASRGQANTEAFF
>TRBV5-4|.|TRBJ2-1
CASSPGTSGRKSNEQFF
>TRBV10-3|once|TRBJ2-1
CAIRVTSGRGNEQFF
>TRBV27|.|TRBJ2-3
CASSDYTTSGSTDTQYF
>TRBV28|.|TRBJ2-3
CASSAPGGTSTDTQYF
>TRBV7-8|.|TRBJ2-5
CASSLGTVNQETQYF
>TRBV5-4|.|TRBJ1-1
CASSLALTGLMNTEAFF
>TRBV2|.|TRBJ2-7
CASSASDEQYF
>TRBV5-3|.|TRBJ2-1
CARSLAPAGRCNEQFF
>TRBV5-1|.|TRBJ2-7
CASSSSAWGGRYEQYF
>TRBV5-4|.|TRBJ1-5
CASSLNAGRSNQPQHF
>TRBV10-1|.|TRBJ2-2
CASSESGYTGELFF
>TRBV28|.|TRBJ1-3
CASSFLSSGNTIYF
>TRBV2|.|TRBJ2-6
CASTGGAVSGANVLTF
>TRBV2|.|TRBJ2-7
CASSVSLAVYNREQYF
>TRBV7-6|.|TRBJ2-7
CASSRTSDYEQYF
>TRBV5-1|.|TRBJ1-3
CASSLRGSGNTIYF
>TRBV7-9|.|TRBJ1-5
CASSIGPGQGSQPQHF
>TRBV18|.|TRBJ2-1
CASSPGLATNEQFF
>TRBV5-6|.|TRBJ2-7
CASSLDRGNEQYF
>TRBV11-3|.|TRBJ1-1
CASSKDSRRNTEAFF
>TRBV7-2|.|TRBJ2-1
CASSLVGAALTKSEQFF